Shown below are 5 T cell receptor beta chains from a single sample sequenced in a study of blood T cell repertoires in COVID-19 (dated by TCRdb to the early 2020s). Preparation of the library involved the immunoSEQ multiplex PCR assay. TCRdb obtained this table from immuneACCESS and retained in-frame rearrangements with V and J assigned. These tables miss some clones; where compared with another copy, unresolved V genes account for less than half of the shortfall, and the remainder is unexplained. The sample contains about 36,000 clones, approximately 80% of them found a single time. The ten largest clones take up 14% of the sample. Sequencing was done on a sample of peripheral blood. These receptors came from a human donor in a cohort sampled during active COVID-19.

DNA for the CDR3: TGTGCCAGCAGCTACGGGGGGGCCGGGGAGACCCAGTACTTC. It specifies CASSYGGAGETQYF. The J gene is TRBJ2-5, the V gene TRBV7-2; TRBD2 aligns across 8 bases. J was trimmed by 5 bases and V by 4 bases; bases with no gene match: 6. Germline assignment: CDR1 SGHTA and CDR2 FQGNSA. The CDR3 has 14 residues. Drawing the rest from reference TRBV7-2 and TRBJ2-5, the complete variable domain is GAGVSQSPSNKVTEKGKDVELRCDPISGHTALYWYRQSLGQGLEFLIYFQGNSAPDKSGLPSDRFSAERTGGSVSTLTIQRTQQEDSAVYLCASSYGGAGETQYFGPGTRLLVL.

This rearrangement joins TRBV3-1 (or the pseudogene TRBV3-2) to TRBJ2-7; D not certain. Germline assignment: CDR1 LGHDT and CDR2 YNNKEL (reference sequence). V was trimmed by 5 bases and J by 0 bases, leaving 2 bases between them. CDR3 length equals 11 residues. CDR3 bases: TGTGCCAGCAGCTACTCCTACGAGCAGTACTTC. Encoded protein: CASSYSYEQYF.

The chain couples TRBV5-1 to TRBJ2-7, with TRBD1 identical over 7 bases. V trimming: 2 bases; J trimming: 2 bases; junction bases outside the gene matches: 4. From germline, CDR1 is SGHRS and CDR2 YFSETQ. This CDR3 has 14 residues. As DNA, the CDR3 is TGCGCCAGCAGCTTCGACAGGGCGGCCTACGAGCAGTACTTC. Translating it yields CASSFDRAAYEQYF.

CDR3 in amino acids: CASSIGQVYEQYF. CDR3 sequence (DNA): TGTGCCAGTAGTATCGGACAGGTCTACGAGCAGTACTTC. This sequence joins TRBV19 and TRBJ2-7, with 7 bases identical to TRBD1. CDR1 is LNHDA and CDR2 is SQIVND in the germline V gene (reference sequence). The CDR3 is 13 residues long. With V trimmed by 3 bases and J by 3 bases, 2 bases remained unmatched. The full variable domain, in which reference TRBV19 and TRBJ2-7 provide the parts outside the CDR3, is DGGITQSPKYLFRKEGQNVTLSCEQNLNHDAMYWYRQDPGQGLRLIYYSQIVNDFQKGDIAEGYSVSREKKESFPLTVTSAQKNPTAFYLCASSIGQVYEQYFGPGTRLTVT.

The chain is built from TRBV30 and TRBJ2-7; possible D gene TRBD2, 6 bases. CDR1 GTSNPN and CDR2 SVGIG come from the germline V gene (reference sequence). There are 11 residues in the CDR3. Trimming shortened V by 1 base and J by 8 bases, and 9 bases separated the two germline ends. In DNA, the CDR3 is TGTGCCTGGAGTGGACGGGGGAAGCAGTACTTC. It is translated as CAWSGRGKQYF.